Presented here are 25 T cell receptor beta chains from one specimen sequenced in a study of shared clonotypes between healthy human individuals. The assay was immunoSEQ multiplex PCR, and TCRdb's table has in-frame clones only and misses some. The sample contains over a million clones, 96% of which appear only once. Material for sequencing was naive CD4+ T cells sorted from blood. Subset of the sample: CD45RA+ positively selected. The receptors come from a man between 25 and 39 years old in good health.

The rearrangement links TRBV7-8 to TRBJ1-4; a possible D gene is TRBD1 (6 bases). Trimming removed 5 bases from V and 8 bases from J, with 18 bases in between. The CDR3 totals 15 residues. Germline V lookup: CDR1 SGHVS, CDR2 FQNEAQ. The CDR3 DNA reads TGTGCCAGCAGCCCAAACGGGGGGGCTGTCGAAAAACTGTTTTTT. It encodes CASSPNGGAVEKLFF.

The chain has TRBV5-4 and TRBJ2-3; 7 bases align to TRBD1. Germline values: CDR1 SGHNT, CDR2 YYREEE (reference sequence). This CDR3 contains 14 residues. The V gene end was trimmed by 4 bases and the J gene end by 2 bases; junction bases not matched to a gene: 4. This chain's CDR3 is CASSPDRYTDTQYF. The DNA of the CDR3 is TGTGCCAGCAGCCCGGACAGGTACACAGATACGCAGTATTTT.

The chain is built from TRBV18 and TRBJ2-3; D is possibly TRBD2 (6 bases). With 6 bases removed from V and 2 bases from J, the gap between germline ends came to 18 bases. There are 16 residues in the CDR3. The V gene's germline CDR1 is KGHSH and CDR2 LQKENI. The CDR3 DNA reads as TGTGCCAGCTCGCGACCGGGACTGGGATTCACAGATACGCAGTATTTT. The encoded protein is CASSRPGLGFTDTQYF.

This clone was seen just once. CDR3 DNA: TGTGCCAGCAGTTTCAACTATTACGAGCAGTACTTC. This sequence encodes CASSFNYYEQYF. The chain has TRBV27 and TRBJ2-7; D call uncertain. Germline values: CDR1 MNHEY, CDR2 SMNVEV (reference sequence). Deletions cut 3 bases from V and 4 bases from J, with 7 bases between. The CDR3 runs to 12 residues.

This chain joins TRBV2 and TRBJ2-5; D possibly corresponds to TRBD1 (5 bases). Germline V gene lookup returns CDR1 SNHLY and CDR2 FYNNEI. The CDR3 totals 15 residues. Trimming took off 5 bases at V and 5 bases at J, with 18 bases between the two ends. CDR3: CASSLDSGVGETQYF. In DNA, the CDR3 is TGTGCCAGCAGTCTCGACAGTGGCGTAGGGGAGACCCAGTACTTC.

This clone was recorded once. This rearrangement joins TRBV5-6 to TRBJ2-3; no reliable D call. The V and J ends lost 2 bases and 4 bases respectively, with 14 bases between them. This CDR3 is 15 amino acids long. Germline-derived CDR1 and CDR2 are SGHDT and YYEEEE. The CDR3 DNA is TGTGCCAGCAGCTTTTTTTTGGGTTTGGCAGATACGCAGTATTTT. Translation: CASSFFLGLADTQYF.

The table lists this clone with a count of one. The chain employs TRBV7-9 and TRBJ1-4; 8 bases are a match to TRBD1. Germline lookup yields CDR1 SEHNR and CDR2 FQNEAQ (reference sequence). V gave up 2 bases and J gave up 4 bases; unmatched junction bases: 12. The CDR3 loop spans 18 amino acids. CDR3 in DNA: TGTGCCAGCAGCTTATCGAGGCGAGCAGGGGGCCTTAATGAAAAACTGTTTTTT. Its translation: CASSLSRRAGGLNEKLFF.

V usage is TRBV6-5 and J usage is TRBJ2-7, with 10 bases fitting TRBD1. After removal of 5 bases from V and 5 bases from J, the junction contained 6 bases not matched to a gene. The germline gives CDR1 MNHEY, CDR2 SVGAGI. There are 14 residues in the CDR3. The CDR3 nucleotides read TGTGCCAGCAGTCGAGGACAGGGGGTGGACGAGCAGTACTTC. Translating gives CASSRGQGVDEQYF.

The gene calls are TRBV11-2 and TRBJ2-5, with D hard to call. This CDR3 is 17 amino acids long. The V end lost 5 bases, the J end lost 3 bases, and 22 bases lay between the germline ends. Germline V gene sequence: CDR1 SGHAT, CDR2 FQNNGV. The CDR3 sequence: CASSTPDFWTRKETQYF. DNA for the CDR3: TGTGCCAGCAGCACCCCGGATTTCTGGACCCGAAAAGAGACCCAGTACTTC.

The genes are TRBV6-6 and TRBJ2-3; D is unresolved. Germline lookup yields CDR1 MNHNY and CDR2 SVGAGI (reference sequence). The CDR3 consists of 12 residues. Trimming shortened V by 6 bases and J by 2 bases, and 6 bases separated the two germline ends. The CDR3 loop is CASSPTTDTQYF. The CDR3 coding sequence is TGTGCCAGCAGCCCGACCACAGATACGCAGTATTTT.

The chain recombines TRBV4-1 with TRBJ2-1; D remains unclear. CDR1 and CDR2 (germline): MGHRA, YSYEKL. CDR3 length: 16 amino acids. Trimming shortened V by 0 bases and J by 3 bases, and 12 bases separated the two germline ends. As DNA, the CDR3 is TGCGCCAGCAGCCAAGATCTTGGAACCTACTACAATGAGCAGTTCTTC. It encodes CASSQDLGTYYNEQFF.

The chain links TRBV11-2 to TRBJ2-7; 7 positions agree with TRBD1. The CDR3 runs 16 residues. V was clipped by 0 bases and J by 2 bases; unmatched bases: 7. CDR1 is SGHAT and CDR2 is FQNNGV in the germline V gene. The CDR3 DNA reads as TGTGCCAGCAGCTTAGATTGGTTAGGACAGGCCTACGAGCAGTACTTC. Its translation: CASSLDWLGQAYEQYF.

The chain links TRBV6-6 to TRBJ1-2; 9 bases are a match to TRBD1. The J segment lost 8 bases and the V segment lost 2 bases, leaving 9 bases of the junction unmatched. Germline assignment: CDR1 MNHNY and CDR2 SVGAGI (reference sequence). CDR3 length equals 15 residues. The CDR3 DNA is TGTGCCAGCAGTTACCGGACAGGGGCCTTCGGGGGCTACACCTTC. This translates into CASSYRTGAFGGYTF.

A single count supports this clone. This chain connects TRBV11-3 to TRBJ2-7, with D uncertain. V lost 3 bases and J 6 bases, leaving 9 bases between the germline ends. The germline CDR1 and CDR2 sequences are SGHNT and YENEEA. The CDR3 covers 12 residues. The CDR3 DNA reads TGTGCCAGCAGCTTCTCCTCAAGCGAGCAGTACTTC. It translates to CASSFSSSEQYF.

The chain employs TRBV5-1 and TRBJ2-2; possibly TRBD1 for D (6 bases). The length of the CDR3 is 14 residues. Trimming removed 5 bases from V and 4 bases from J, with 12 bases in between. Germline CDR1 SGHRS, CDR2 YFSETQ. The CDR3 here is CASRTDSFTGELFF. CDR3 bases: TGCGCCAGCAGGACGGACAGTTTCACCGGGGAGCTGTTTTTT.

This clone was recorded once. The V call is TRBV28, the J call TRBJ2-1; no firm D call. Germline lookup yields CDR1 MDHEN and CDR2 SYDVKM. The CDR3 runs to 18 residues. The V and J ends lost 3 bases and 10 bases respectively, with 28 bases between them. CDR3 amino acids: CASSFRKGLMSSVREQFF. The CDR3 coding sequence is TGTGCCAGCAGTTTTAGGAAGGGTCTGATGAGCTCTGTTAGGGAGCAGTTCTTC.

The chain carries TRBV5-4 and TRBJ1-3; tentatively, D is TRBD1 (5 bases). Trimming removed 5 bases from V and 0 bases from J, with 12 bases in between. The CDR3 sequence is 15 residues long. Germline V CDR1 and CDR2: SGHNT, YYREEE (reference sequence). CDR3 nucleotide sequence: TGTGCCAGCAGAGCGGACACGAACTCTGGAAACACCATATATTTT. It codes for CASRADTNSGNTIYF.

V and J are TRBV7-8 and TRBJ2-2; D remains unclear. V gave up 2 bases and J gave up 8 bases, with 18 bases separating them. Germline CDR1 reads SGHVS; CDR2 reads FQNEAQ. This CDR3 is 16 amino acids long. As DNA, the CDR3 is TGTGCCAGCAGCTTATCTGGTATCGAAGTCCGGGGGGAGCTGTTTTTT. Amino acid sequence: CASSLSGIEVRGELFF.

The chain combines TRBV5-1 with TRBJ2-7; 12 bases fit TRBD2. The CDR3 extends over 15 amino acids. Germline loops: CDR1 SGHRS, CDR2 YFSETQ. The trim removed 6 bases at V and 0 bases at J, leaving 4 bases unmatched. The CDR3 bases are TGCGCCAGCACTCGGACTAGCGGGGACTCCTACGAGCAGTACTTC. Translated: CASTRTSGDSYEQYF.

V gene TRBV2 combines with J gene TRBJ2-5, with TRBD2 identical over 8 bases. Germline values: CDR1 SNHLY, CDR2 FYNNEI. With 5 bases clipped from V and 2 bases from J, the junction kept 4 bases outside the gene matches. The CDR3 totals 14 residues. CDR3 sequence: CASSPTSGQETQYF. The CDR3 DNA reads TGTGCCAGCAGTCCTACTAGCGGACAAGAGACCCAGTACTTC.

V usage is TRBV11-3 and J usage is TRBJ2-1; D may be TRBD1 (7 bases). Trimming stripped 0 bases from V and 5 bases from J, with 11 bases between. CDR1 and CDR2 from the germline V gene are SGHNT and YENEEA. The CDR3 has 15 residues. The chain's CDR3 is CASSLDQGGHNEQFF. The CDR3 DNA is TGTGCCAGCAGCTTAGATCAGGGGGGTCACAATGAGCAGTTCTTC.

This clone was observed a few times. As DNA, the CDR3 is TGTGCCAGCAGGCCCGGTCCGTTCGCCGCGCAGTATTTT. Protein sequence: CASRPGPFAAQYF. The rearrangement links TRBV25-1 to TRBJ2-3; D is undetermined. V lost 6 bases to trimming and J lost 10 bases, with 17 bases between them. CDR1 is MGHDK and CDR2 is SYGVNS in the germline V gene. The length of the CDR3 is 13 residues. The full variable domain, completed using reference TRBV25-1 and TRBJ2-3, is EADIYQTPRYLVIGTGKKITLECSQTMGHDKMYWYQQDPGMELHLIHYSYGVNSTEKGDLSSESTVSRIRTEHFPLTLESARPSHTSQYLCASRPGPFAAQYFGPGTRLTVL.

V and J are TRBV28 and TRBJ2-5, with 7 bases that match TRBD1. V shed 5 bases, J shed 4 bases, and the junction held 13 bases outside the gene matches. The CDR3 contains 16 residues. The germline V gene encodes CDR1 MDHEN and CDR2 SYDVKM. The CDR3 bases are TGTGCCAGCAGTACGACAGGGACGGTGGGCACAGAGACCCAGTACTTC. It is translated as CASSTTGTVGTETQYF.

V and J are TRBV5-4 and TRBJ2-5; 12 bases line up with TRBD2. Germline CDR1 SGHNT, CDR2 YYREEE (reference sequence). The CDR3 is made up of 17 amino acids. With V trimmed by 4 bases and J by 5 bases, 12 bases remained unmatched. The CDR3 DNA follows: TGTGCCAGCAGCCCGGGCCTAGCGGGAGGGCCGTTGGAGACCCAGTACTTC. Translating gives CASSPGLAGGPLETQYF. Looking up the rest from reference TRBV5-4 and TRBJ2-5 gives the full variable domain: ETGVTQSPTHLIKTRGQQVTLRCSSQSGHNTVSWYQQALGQGPQFIFQYYREEENGRGNFPPRFSGLQFPNYSSELNVNALELDDSALYLCASSPGLAGGPLETQYFGPGTRLLVL.

The V and J genes are TRBV19 and TRBJ1-4, with D perhaps matching TRBD1 (6 bases). Trimming stripped 10 bases from V and 0 bases from J, with 9 bases between. The CDR3 consists of 13 residues. In germline, CDR1 is LNHDA, CDR2 SQIVND (reference sequence). The DNA of the CDR3 is TGTGCCACCAACAGGGCAACTAATGAAAAACTGTTTTTT. The encoded protein is CATNRATNEKLFF.